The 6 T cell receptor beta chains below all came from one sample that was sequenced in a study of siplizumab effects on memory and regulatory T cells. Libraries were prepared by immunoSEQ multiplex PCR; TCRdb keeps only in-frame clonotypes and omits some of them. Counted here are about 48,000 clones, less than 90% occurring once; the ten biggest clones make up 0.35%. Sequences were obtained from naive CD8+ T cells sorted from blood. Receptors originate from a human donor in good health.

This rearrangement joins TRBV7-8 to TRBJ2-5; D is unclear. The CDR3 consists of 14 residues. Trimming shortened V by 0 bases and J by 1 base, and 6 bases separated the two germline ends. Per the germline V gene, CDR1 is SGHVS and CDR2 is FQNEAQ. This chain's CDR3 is CASSLAGFQETQYF. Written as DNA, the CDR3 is TGTGCCAGCAGCTTAGCGGGGTTCCAAGAGACCCAGTACTTC. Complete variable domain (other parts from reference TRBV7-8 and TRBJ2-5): GAGVSQSPRYKVAKRGQDVALRCDPISGHVSLFWYQQALGQGPEFLTYFQNEAQLDKSGLPSDRFFAERPEGSVSTLKIQRTQQEDSAVYLCASSLAGFQETQYFGPGTRLLVL.

CDR3 in DNA: TGTGCCAGCAGCTTAGACCATCAGCCCCAGCATTTT. Its translation is CASSLDHQPQHF. The chain recombines TRBV7-9 with TRBJ1-5; unclear D gene. Germline CDR1 SEHNR, CDR2 FQNEAQ (reference sequence). The CDR3 extends over 12 amino acids. The germline V and J ends were trimmed by 1 base and 5 bases, with 3 bases remaining between them.

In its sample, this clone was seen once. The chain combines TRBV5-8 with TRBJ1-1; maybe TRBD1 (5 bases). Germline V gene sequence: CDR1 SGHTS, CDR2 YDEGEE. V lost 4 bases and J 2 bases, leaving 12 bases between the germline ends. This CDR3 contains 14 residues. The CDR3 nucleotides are TGTGCCAGCAGCACCAGGGACCTAAACACTGAAGCTTTCTTT. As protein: CASSTRDLNTEAFF.

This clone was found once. Here the CDR3 reads CSVEGWYTGELFF. The CDR3 bases are TGCAGCGTTGAGGGGTGGTACACCGGGGAGCTGTTTTTT. The chain couples TRBV29-1 to TRBJ2-2, with D uncertain. The CDR3 sequence is 13 residues long. Germline CDR1 and CDR2: SQVTM and ANQGSEA. V was cut by 3 bases and J by 3 bases, with 8 bases left in between.

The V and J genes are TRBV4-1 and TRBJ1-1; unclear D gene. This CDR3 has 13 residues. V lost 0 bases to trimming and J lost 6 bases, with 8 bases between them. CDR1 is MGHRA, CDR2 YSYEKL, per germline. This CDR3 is CASSQDLAPEAFF. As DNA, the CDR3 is TGCGCCAGCAGCCAAGATCTTGCCCCTGAAGCTTTCTTT.

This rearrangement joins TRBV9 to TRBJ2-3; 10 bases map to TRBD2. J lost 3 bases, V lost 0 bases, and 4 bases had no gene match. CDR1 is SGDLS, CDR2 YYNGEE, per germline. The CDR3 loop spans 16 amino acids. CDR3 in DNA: TGTGCCAGCAGCGTAGGAATAGCGGGGGGAACAGATACGCAGTATTTT. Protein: CASSVGIAGGTDTQYF.